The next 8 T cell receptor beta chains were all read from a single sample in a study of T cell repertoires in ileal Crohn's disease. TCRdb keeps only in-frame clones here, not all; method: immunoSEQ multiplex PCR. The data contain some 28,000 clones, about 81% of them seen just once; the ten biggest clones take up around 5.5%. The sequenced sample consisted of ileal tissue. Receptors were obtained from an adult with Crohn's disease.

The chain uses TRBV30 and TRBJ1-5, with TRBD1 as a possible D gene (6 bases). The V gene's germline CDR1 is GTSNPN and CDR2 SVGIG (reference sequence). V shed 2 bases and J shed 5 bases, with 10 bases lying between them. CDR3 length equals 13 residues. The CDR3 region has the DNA TGTGCCTGGAGTTTGGACAGAGATCAGCCCCAGCATTTT. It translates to CAWSLDRDQPQHF.

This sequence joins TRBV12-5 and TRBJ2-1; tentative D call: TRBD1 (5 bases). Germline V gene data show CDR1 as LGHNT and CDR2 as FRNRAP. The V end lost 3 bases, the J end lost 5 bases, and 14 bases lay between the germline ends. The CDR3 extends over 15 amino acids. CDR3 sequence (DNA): TGTGCTAGTGGTTTTTCAGGGTCCCGTGACAATGAGCAGTTCTTC. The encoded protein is CASGFSGSRDNEQFF.

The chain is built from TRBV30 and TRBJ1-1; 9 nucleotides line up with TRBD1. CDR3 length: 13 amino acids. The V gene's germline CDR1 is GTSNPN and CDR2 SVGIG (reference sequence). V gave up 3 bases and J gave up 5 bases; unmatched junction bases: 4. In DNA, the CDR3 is TGTGCCTGGAGCCCGGGACAGGGTACTGAAGCTTTCTTT. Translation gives CAWSPGQGTEAFF.

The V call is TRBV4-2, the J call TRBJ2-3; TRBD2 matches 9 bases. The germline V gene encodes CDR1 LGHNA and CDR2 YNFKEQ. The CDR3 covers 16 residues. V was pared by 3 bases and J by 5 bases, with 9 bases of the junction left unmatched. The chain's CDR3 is CASSQRAGGVGDTQYF. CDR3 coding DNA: TGTGCCAGCAGCCAGAGGGCGGGGGGGGTGGGAGATACGCAGTATTTT.

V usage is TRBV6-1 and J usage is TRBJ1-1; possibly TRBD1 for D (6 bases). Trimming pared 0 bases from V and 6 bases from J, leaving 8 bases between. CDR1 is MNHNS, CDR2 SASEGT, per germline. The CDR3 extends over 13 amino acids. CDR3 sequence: CASSEAPGAEAFF. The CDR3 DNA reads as TGTGCCAGCAGTGAAGCGCCAGGGGCTGAAGCTTTCTTT.

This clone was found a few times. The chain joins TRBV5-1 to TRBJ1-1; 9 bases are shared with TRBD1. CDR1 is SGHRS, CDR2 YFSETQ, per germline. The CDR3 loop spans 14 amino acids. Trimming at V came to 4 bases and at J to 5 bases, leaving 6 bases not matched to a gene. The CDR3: CASSLYGTGTEAFF. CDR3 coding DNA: TGCGCCAGCAGCCTATATGGGACAGGGACTGAAGCTTTCTTT.

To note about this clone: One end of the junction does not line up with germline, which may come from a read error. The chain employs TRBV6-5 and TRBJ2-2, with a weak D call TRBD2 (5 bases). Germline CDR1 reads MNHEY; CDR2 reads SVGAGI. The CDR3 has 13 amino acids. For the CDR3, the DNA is TGTGCCAGCCGAAATGGCGTCACCGGGGAGCTGTTCTTT. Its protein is CASRNGVTGELFF.

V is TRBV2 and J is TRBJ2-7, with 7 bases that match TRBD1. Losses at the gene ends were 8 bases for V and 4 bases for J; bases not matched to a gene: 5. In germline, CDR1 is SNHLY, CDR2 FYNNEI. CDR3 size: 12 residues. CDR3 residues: CASGGQNYEQYF. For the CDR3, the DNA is TGTGCCAGCGGGGGACAGAATTACGAGCAGTACTTC.